The 10 T cell receptor beta chains reported below all come from one sample, sequenced in a study of vaccination and CD4 T cells after COVID-19. Cultured CD4+ T cell DNA was sequenced using the Oncomine TCR Beta short-read assay. MiXCR, applied by TCRdb to the PCR reads, yields one record per CDR3 protein. The sample has 15,000 to 20,000 distinct CDR3 sequences; over 65% are singletons. No antigen has been identified for these receptors. As to treatment: roughly 11-day PBMC culture with coronavirus spike peptide pools or control peptides (ViraFEST assay). The material sequenced was CD4+ T cells from blood, cultured in vitro. The receptors shown here come from a human donor who had recovered from COVID-19.

This clonotype showed up just a few times. In nucleotides, the CDR3 is TGTGCCTGGAGTGTACTGGCCAGAAATCGGGAGACCCAGTACTTC. Protein sequence: CAWSVLARNRETQYF. The rearrangement joins TRBV30 to TRBJ2-5; D is ambiguous. The CDR3 loop spans 15 amino acids. Germline CDR1 and CDR2: GTSNPN and SVGIG (reference sequence). The V end was cut by 0 bases, the J end by 5 bases, with 16 bases between. The full variable domain, its missing parts supplied by reference TRBV30 and TRBJ2-5, is SQTIHQWPATLVQPVGSPLSLECTVEGTSNPNLYWYRQAAGRGLQLLFYSVGIGQISSEVPQNLSASRPQDRQFILSSKKLLLSDSGFYLCAWSVLARNRETQYFGPGTRLLVL.

J is TRBJ2-1 and V is TRBV10-3; 12 bases line up with TRBD2. The CDR3 covers 15 residues. Germline assignment: CDR1 ENHRY and CDR2 SYGVKD. V shed 7 bases and J 5 bases; nucleotides not matched to a gene: 6. CDR3 DNA sequence: TGTGCCATCAAGTCTCTAGCGGGAGGGAACAATGAGCAGTTCTTC. Translated, it gives CAIKSLAGGNNEQFF.

CDR3 nucleotides: TGTGCCAGCAGCTCTCCCCAGTACGAGCAGTACTTC. Translated, it gives CASSSPQYEQYF. The chain links TRBV11-2 to TRBJ2-7, with D uncertain. Trimming cost V 4 bases and J 4 bases, with 8 bases left between them. Germline CDR1 SGHAT, CDR2 FQNNGV. The length of the CDR3 is 12 residues.

The chain employs TRBV28 and TRBJ2-2, with a tentative D call TRBD1 (5 bases). The CDR3 is made up of 14 amino acids. Germline CDR1 and CDR2: MDHEN and SYDVKM. V was cut by 6 bases and J by 1 base, with 9 bases left in between. This CDR3 reads CASRSDRNTGELFF. The CDR3 DNA reads as TGTGCCAGCAGATCCGACAGGAACACCGGGGAGCTGTTTTTT.

The chain carries TRBV6-2 or TRBV6-3 and TRBJ2-1; D is ambiguous. The CDR3 contains 12 residues. Germline lookup yields CDR1 MNHEY and CDR2 SVGEGT. Trimming removed 5 bases from V and 6 bases from J, with 8 bases in between. The CDR3 DNA reads as TGTGCCAGCAGTATTGGGTTCAATGAGCAGTTCTTC. As protein: CASSIGFNEQFF.

The rearrangement links TRBV7-9 to TRBJ2-5; the match to TRBD2 covers 8 bases. V dropped 0 bases and J dropped 4; count of bases not matched to a gene: 4. Germline CDR1 is SEHNR and CDR2 is FQNEAQ (reference sequence). The length of the CDR3 is 15 residues. The CDR3 protein is CASSLARSGRETQYF. CDR3 DNA sequence: TGTGCCAGCAGCTTAGCGAGGAGCGGGAGAGAGACCCAGTACTTC.

The V and J genes are TRBV28 and TRBJ1-1, with D unresolved. V was pared by 6 bases and J by 9 bases, with 14 bases between. Germline V CDR1 and CDR2: MDHEN, SYDVKM. This CDR3 spans 12 amino acids. The CDR3 protein is CASRWSEGQAFF. CDR3 nucleotides: TGTGCCAGCAGATGGTCGGAGGGCCAAGCTTTCTTT.

The rearrangement uses TRBV6-1 and TRBJ1-2; D gene ambiguous. V gave up 6 bases and J gave up 7 bases, with 9 bases separating them. The CDR3 length is 11 residues. CDR1 MNHNS and CDR2 SASEGT come from the germline V gene. The CDR3 sequence: CASSPDRGYTF. CDR3 nucleotide sequence: TGTGCCAGCAGCCCCGACCGTGGCTACACCTTC.

The chain combines TRBV7-2 with TRBJ1-1; the D gene is possibly TRBD1 (5 bases). The germline gives CDR1 SGHTA, CDR2 FQGNSA. Trimming removed 10 bases from V and 0 bases from J, with 15 bases in between. The CDR3 has 14 amino acids. The CDR3: CATSGEGMNTEAFF. The CDR3 DNA reads TGTGCCACCTCCGGGGAGGGGATGAACACTGAAGCTTTCTTT. The full variable domain, rest sourced from reference TRBV7-2 and TRBJ1-1, is GAGVSQSPSNKVTEKGKDVELRCDPISGHTALYWYRQSLGQGLEFLIYFQGNSAPDKSGLPSDRFSAERTGGSVSTLTIQRTQQEDSAVYLCATSGEGMNTEAFFGQGTRLTVV.

This clonotype was observed a single time. The chain joins TRBV24-1 to TRBJ2-3; 8 bases are shared with TRBD2. The V gene end was trimmed by 8 bases and the J gene end by 4 bases; junction bases not matched to a gene: 7. The V gene's germline CDR1 is KGHDR and CDR2 SFDVKD. This CDR3 is built from 14 residues. The CDR3, as DNA: TGTGCCACCACCCTCAGCGGGAGTGCAGATACGCAGTATTTT. It specifies CATTLSGSADTQYF.